This T cell receptor beta chain was sequenced in a study of OX40 agonist ivuxolimab in advanced cancers. The wider study: The study enrolled dose-escalation patients with hepatocellular carcinoma, melanoma, renal cell or head and neck cancer. Partial response was recorded in three patients: one hepatocellular carcinoma and two cutaneous melanoma cases.

Notes on the study in general: Part of the nonresponder group also had normalized T-cell clonal expansion that was low.

Assay used: immunoSEQ multiplex PCR; TCRdb lists only in-frame clones, some missing. This sample yields over 150,000 clones, of which 90% to 95% are seen a single time; about 0.3% belongs to the top ten. Germline V CDR1 and CDR2: LNHDA, SQIVND (reference sequence). The CDR3 loop spans 13 amino acids. Trimming removed 5 bases at V and 7 bases at J, with 15 bases between. The table lists this clone with many counts. Its antigen is currently unknown. The input for sequencing was CD4+ or CD8+ T cells sorted from blood, taken in a trial of the OX40 agonist ivuxolimab. The sequence derives from an adult with an advanced solid tumor such as melanoma, head and neck, liver or kidney cancer. V and J are TRBV19 and TRBJ2-7; D possibly corresponds to TRBD2 (7 bases). The CDR3 sequence: CASSRPGGWEQYF. DNA for the CDR3: TGTGCCAGTAGTCGACCGGGGGGCTGGGAGCAGTACTTC.